This TCR beta chain was recovered during a study of human T cells and chemical hapten exposure. About the research overall: Enrolled patients were predominantly female and had alopecia areata, totalis or universalis. The study, taken as a whole, reports: Sensitizing to DPC left TCRs with a frequency above 1 in 1000 unaltered.

Sample time point: patch test 1, 2 weeks after DPC sensitization. Specified treatment: therapeutic diphenylcyclopropenone sensitization with weekly scalp DPC. Blood collection took place prior to placing each patch test. Single cDNA molecules in the library carried unique molecular identifiers attached during preparation. From the RACE reads, TCRdb called clonotypes with MiXCR, one entry per CDR3 protein. The table includes roughly 80,000 distinct CDR3 sequences, about 11% detected once. This clonotype occurred many times. The target antigen is unknown. This clonotype originated in a woman aged 45-60 years with alopecia areata. Some clones in this sample may be carry-over from other donors' samples. This specimen consisted of whole blood, obtained in connection with sensitization to the hapten diphenylcyclopropenone (DPC).

CDR3 amino acids: CASSRPGHRREAEAFF. Here the CDR3 DNA reads TGTGCCAGCAGCCGTCCGGGACACAGGCGGGAGGCTGAAGCTTTCTTT. The rearrangement uses TRBV7-9 and TRBJ1-1; maybe TRBD1 (6 bases). Trimming left V 5 bases short and J 6 bases short, with 22 bases between. The CDR3 runs to 16 residues. Germline V CDR1 and CDR2: SEHNR, FQNEAQ (reference sequence).